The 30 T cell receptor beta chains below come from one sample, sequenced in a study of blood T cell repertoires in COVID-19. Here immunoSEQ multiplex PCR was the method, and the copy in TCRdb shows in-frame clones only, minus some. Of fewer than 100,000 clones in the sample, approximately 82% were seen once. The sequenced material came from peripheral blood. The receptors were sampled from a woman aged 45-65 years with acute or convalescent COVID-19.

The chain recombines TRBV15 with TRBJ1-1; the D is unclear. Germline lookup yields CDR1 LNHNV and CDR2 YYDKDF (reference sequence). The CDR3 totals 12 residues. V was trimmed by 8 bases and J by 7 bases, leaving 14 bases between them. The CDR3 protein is CATLSGKDEAFF. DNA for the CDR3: TGTGCCACCCTCTCGGGGAAGGATGAAGCTTTCTTT.

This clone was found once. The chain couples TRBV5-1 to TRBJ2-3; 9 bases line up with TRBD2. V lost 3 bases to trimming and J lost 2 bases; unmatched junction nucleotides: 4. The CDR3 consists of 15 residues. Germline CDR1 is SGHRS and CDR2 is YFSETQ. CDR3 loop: CASSSPSGITDTQYF. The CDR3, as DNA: TGCGCCAGCAGCTCACCTAGCGGGATCACAGATACGCAGTATTTT.

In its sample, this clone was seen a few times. CDR3 DNA sequence: TGTGCCAGCAGGAGGACTAGCGGATACAATGAGCAGTTCTTC. It specifies CASRRTSGYNEQFF. The chain employs TRBV6-4 and TRBJ2-1, with TRBD2 matching 10 bases. This CDR3 is built from 14 residues. Germline assignment: CDR1 MRHNA and CDR2 SNTAGT. V lost 6 bases and J lost 4; bases outside the gene matches: 3.

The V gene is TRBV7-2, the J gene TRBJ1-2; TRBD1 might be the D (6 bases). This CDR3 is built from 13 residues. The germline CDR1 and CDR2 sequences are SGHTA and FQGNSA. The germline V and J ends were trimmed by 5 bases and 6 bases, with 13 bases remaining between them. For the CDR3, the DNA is TGTGCCAGCAGCCCGGGGACACCGAATGGCTACACCTTC. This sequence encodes CASSPGTPNGYTF.

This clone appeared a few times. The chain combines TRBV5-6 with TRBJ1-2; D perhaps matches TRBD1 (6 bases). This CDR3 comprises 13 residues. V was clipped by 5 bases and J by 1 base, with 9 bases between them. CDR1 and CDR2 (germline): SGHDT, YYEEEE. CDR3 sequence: CASSTDSNYGYTF. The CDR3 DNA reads TGTGCCAGCAGTACGGACAGTAACTATGGCTACACCTTC.

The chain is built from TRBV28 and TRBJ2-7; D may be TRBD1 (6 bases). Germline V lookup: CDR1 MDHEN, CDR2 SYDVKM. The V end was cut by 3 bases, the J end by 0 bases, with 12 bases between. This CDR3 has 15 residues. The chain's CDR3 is CASSFSQGYSYEQYF. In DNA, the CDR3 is TGTGCCAGCAGTTTCTCCCAGGGGTACTCCTACGAGCAGTACTTC.

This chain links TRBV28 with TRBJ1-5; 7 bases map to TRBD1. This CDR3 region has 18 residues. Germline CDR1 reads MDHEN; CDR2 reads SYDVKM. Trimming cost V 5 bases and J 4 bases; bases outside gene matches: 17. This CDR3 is CASSRGVTETGLNQPQHF. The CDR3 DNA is TGTGCCAGCAGTCGAGGGGTTACCGAGACAGGGTTAAATCAGCCCCAGCATTTT.

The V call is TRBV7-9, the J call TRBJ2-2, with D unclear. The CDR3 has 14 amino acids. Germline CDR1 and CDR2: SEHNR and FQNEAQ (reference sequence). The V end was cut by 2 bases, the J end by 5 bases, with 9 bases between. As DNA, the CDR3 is TGTGCCAGCAGCTTAAGCGTACCAACCGGGGAGCTGTTTTTT. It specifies CASSLSVPTGELFF.

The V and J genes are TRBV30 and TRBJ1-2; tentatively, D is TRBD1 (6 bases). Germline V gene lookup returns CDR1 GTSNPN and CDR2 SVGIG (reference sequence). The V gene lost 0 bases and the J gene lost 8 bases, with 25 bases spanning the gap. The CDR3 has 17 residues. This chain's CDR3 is CAWSVFFQGRPVDGYTF. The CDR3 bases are TGTGCCTGGAGTGTATTCTTCCAGGGGCGCCCAGTCGACGGCTACACCTTC.

The CDR3 reads CASSQARGSGRGTGELFF. CDR3 DNA: TGTGCCAGCAGCCAAGCACGGGGTAGCGGGAGAGGCACCGGGGAGCTGTTTTTT. The J gene is TRBJ2-2, the V gene TRBV6-2 or TRBV6-3; 9 positions match TRBD2. CDR3 length equals 18 residues. The V gene end was trimmed by 6 bases and the J gene end by 4 bases; junction bases not matched to a gene: 15. Germline CDR1 and CDR2: MNHEY and SVGEGT.

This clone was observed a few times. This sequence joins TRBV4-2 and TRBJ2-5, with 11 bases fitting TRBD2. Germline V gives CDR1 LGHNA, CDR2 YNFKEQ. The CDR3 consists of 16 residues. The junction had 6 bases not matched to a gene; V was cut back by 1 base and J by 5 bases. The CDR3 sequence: CASSQGTSGSVETQYF. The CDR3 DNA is TGTGCCAGCAGCCAAGGAACTAGCGGGAGTGTCGAGACCCAGTACTTC.

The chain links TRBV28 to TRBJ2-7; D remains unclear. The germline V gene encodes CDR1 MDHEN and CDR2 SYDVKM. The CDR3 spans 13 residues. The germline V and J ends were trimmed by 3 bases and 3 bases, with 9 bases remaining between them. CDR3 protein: CASSFGDNYEQYF. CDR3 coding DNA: TGTGCCAGCAGTTTTGGAGATAACTACGAGCAGTACTTC.

CDR3 residues: CASSRAGNRDAAGGAYEQYF. The DNA for the CDR3 is TGCGCCAGCAGTCGGGCGGGGAACAGGGACGCAGCGGGAGGCGCTTACGAGCAGTACTTC. The chain couples TRBV4-1 to TRBJ2-7; TRBD2 aligns across 9 bases. The V segment lost 6 bases and the J segment 4 bases; nucleotides outside the gene matches: 25. The length of the CDR3 is 20 residues. From germline, CDR1 is MGHRA and CDR2 YSYEKL.

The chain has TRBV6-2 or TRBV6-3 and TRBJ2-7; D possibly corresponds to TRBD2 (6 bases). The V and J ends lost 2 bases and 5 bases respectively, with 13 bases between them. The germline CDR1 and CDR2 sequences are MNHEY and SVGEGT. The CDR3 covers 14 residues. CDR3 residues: CASSYRGGRNEQYF. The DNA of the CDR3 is TGTGCCAGCAGTTACCGCGGAGGGCGTAACGAGCAGTACTTC.

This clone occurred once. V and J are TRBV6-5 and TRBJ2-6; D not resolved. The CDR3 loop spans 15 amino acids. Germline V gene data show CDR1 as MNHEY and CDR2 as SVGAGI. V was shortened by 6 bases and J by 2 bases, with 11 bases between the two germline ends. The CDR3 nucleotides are TGTGCCAGCAGGCCTACCTCTCCTGGGGCCAACGTCCTGACTTTC. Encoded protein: CASRPTSPGANVLTF.

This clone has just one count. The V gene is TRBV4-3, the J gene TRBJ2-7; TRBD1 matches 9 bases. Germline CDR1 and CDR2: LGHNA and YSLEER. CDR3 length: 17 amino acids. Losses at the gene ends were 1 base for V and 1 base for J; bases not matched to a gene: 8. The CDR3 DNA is TGCGCCAGCAGCCAAGGGACCCCGGGACAGGGATCCTACGAGCAGTACTTC. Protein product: CASSQGTPGQGSYEQYF.

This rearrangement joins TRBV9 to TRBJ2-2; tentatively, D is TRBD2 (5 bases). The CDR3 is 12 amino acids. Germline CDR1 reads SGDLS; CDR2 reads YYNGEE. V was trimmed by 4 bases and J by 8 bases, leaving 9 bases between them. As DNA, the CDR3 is TGTGCCAGCAGCCAACGAGGGGGGGAGCTGTTTTTT. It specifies CASSQRGGELFF.

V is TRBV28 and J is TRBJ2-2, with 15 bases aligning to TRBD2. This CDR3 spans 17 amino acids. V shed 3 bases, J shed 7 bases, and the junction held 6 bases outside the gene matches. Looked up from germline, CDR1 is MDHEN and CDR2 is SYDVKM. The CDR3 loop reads CASSFGTSGRHGGELFF. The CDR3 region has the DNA TGTGCCAGCAGTTTCGGGACTAGCGGGAGGCATGGCGGGGAGCTGTTTTTT.

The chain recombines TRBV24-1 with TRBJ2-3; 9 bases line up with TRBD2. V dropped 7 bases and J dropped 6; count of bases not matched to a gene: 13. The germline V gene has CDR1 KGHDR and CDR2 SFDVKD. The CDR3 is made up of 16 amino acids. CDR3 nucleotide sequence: TGTGCCACCAGCCCAGGAGGCGCGGGGGGGCCGGATACGCAGTATTTT. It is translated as CATSPGGAGGPDTQYF.

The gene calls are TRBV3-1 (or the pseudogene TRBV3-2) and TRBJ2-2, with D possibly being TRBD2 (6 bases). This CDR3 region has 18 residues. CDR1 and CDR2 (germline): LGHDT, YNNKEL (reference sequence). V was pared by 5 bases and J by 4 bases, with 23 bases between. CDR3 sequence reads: CASSERSTTRRGTGELFF. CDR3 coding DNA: TGTGCCAGCAGCGAGCGCTCCACGACTCGGAGGGGCACCGGGGAGCTGTTTTTT.

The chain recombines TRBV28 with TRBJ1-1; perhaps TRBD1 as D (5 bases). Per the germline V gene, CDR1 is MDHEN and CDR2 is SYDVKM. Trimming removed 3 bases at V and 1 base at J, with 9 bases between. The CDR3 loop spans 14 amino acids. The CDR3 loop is CASSFPDRNTEAFF. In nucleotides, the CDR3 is TGTGCCAGCAGTTTCCCCGACAGGAACACTGAAGCTTTCTTT.

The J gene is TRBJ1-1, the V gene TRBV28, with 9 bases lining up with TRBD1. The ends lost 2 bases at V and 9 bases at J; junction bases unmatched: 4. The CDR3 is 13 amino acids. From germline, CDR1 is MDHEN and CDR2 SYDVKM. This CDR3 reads CASSLGDRVKAFF. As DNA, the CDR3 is TGTGCCAGCAGTTTAGGGGACAGGGTAAAAGCTTTCTTT.

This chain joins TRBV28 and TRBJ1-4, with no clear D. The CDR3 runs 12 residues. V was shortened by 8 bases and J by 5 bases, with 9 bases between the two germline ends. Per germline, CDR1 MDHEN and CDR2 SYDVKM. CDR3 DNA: TGTGCCAGCTCGGCGGGGAATGAAAAACTGTTTTTT. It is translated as CASSAGNEKLFF.

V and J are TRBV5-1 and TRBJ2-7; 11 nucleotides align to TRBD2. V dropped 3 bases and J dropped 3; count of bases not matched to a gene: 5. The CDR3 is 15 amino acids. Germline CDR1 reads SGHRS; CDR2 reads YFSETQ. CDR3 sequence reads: CASSSPTSGVYEQYF. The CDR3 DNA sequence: TGCGCCAGCAGCTCTCCGACTAGCGGGGTCTACGAGCAGTACTTC.

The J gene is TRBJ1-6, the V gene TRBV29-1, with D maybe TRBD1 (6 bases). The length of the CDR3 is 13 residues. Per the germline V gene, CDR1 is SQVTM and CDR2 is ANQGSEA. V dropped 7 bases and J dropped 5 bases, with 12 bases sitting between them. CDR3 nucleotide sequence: TGCAGCGCCTCGGACAGAGATAATTCACCCCTCCACTTT. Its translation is CSASDRDNSPLHF.

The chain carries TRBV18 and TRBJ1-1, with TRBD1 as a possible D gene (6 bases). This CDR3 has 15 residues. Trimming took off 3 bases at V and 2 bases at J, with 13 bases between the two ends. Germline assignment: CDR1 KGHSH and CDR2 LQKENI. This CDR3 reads CASSPIQGRNTEAFF. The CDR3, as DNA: TGTGCCAGCTCACCCATACAGGGTCGAAACACTGAAGCTTTCTTT.

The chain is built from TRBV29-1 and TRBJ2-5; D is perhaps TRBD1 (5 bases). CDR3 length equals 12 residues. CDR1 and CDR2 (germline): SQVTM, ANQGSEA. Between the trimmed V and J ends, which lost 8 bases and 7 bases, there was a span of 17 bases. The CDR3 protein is CSLAQGLGTQYF. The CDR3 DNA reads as TGCAGCCTTGCCCAGGGCTTGGGGACCCAGTACTTC.

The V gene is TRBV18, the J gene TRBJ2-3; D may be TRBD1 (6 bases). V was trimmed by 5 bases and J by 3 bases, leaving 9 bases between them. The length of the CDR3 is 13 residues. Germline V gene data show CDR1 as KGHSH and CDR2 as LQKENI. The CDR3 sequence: CASSTGLTDTQYF. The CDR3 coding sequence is TGTGCCAGCTCAACAGGGTTGACAGATACGCAGTATTTT. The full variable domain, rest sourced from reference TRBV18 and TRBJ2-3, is NAGVMQNPRHLVRRRGQEARLRCSPMKGHSHVYWYRQLPEEGLKFMVYLQKENIIDESGMPKERFSAEFPKEGPSILRIQQVVRGDSAAYFCASSTGLTDTQYFGPGTRLTVL.

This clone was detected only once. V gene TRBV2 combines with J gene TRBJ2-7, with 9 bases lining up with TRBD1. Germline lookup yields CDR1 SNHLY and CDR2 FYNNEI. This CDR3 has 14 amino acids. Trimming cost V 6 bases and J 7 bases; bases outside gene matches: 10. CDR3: CASRLTGGMREQYF. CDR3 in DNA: TGTGCCAGCAGGTTGACAGGGGGAATGAGAGAGCAGTACTTC. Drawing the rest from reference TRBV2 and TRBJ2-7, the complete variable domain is EPEVTQTPSHQVTQMGQEVILRCVPISNHLYFYWYRQILGQKVEFLVSFYNNEISEKSEIFDDQFSVERPDGSNFTLKIRSTKLEDSAMYFCASRLTGGMREQYFGPGTRLTVT.

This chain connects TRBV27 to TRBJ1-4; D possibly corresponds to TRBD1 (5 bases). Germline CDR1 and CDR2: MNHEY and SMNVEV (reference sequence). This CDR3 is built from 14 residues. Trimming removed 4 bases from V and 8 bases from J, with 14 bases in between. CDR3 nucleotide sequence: TGTGCCAGCAGTTCAGCGGGACCAGGGGAAAAACTGTTTTTT. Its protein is CASSSAGPGEKLFF. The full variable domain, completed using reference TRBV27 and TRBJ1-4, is EAQVTQNPRYLITVTGKKLTVTCSQNMNHEYMSWYRQDPGLGLRQIYYSMNVEVTDKGDVPEGYKVSRKEKRNFPLILESPSPNQTSLYFCASSSAGPGEKLFFGSGTQLSVL.